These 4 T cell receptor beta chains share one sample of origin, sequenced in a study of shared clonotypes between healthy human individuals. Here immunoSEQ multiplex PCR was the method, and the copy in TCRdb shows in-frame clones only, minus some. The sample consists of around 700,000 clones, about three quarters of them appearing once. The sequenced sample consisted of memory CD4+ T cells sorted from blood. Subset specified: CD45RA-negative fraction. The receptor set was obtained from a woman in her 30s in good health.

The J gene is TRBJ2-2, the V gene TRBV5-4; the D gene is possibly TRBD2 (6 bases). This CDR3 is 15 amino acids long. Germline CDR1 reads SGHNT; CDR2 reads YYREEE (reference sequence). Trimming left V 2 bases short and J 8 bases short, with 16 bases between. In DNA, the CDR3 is TGTGCCAGCAGCTTTTTCGGGAGAACGAAGGGGGAGCTGTTTTTT. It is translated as CASSFFGRTKGELFF.

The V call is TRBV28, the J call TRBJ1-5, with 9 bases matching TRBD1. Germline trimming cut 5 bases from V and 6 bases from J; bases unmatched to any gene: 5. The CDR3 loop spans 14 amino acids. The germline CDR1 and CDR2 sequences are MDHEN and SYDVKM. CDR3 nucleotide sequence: TGTGCCAGCAGTCTGACAGGGGGATTTCAGCCCCAGCATTTT. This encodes CASSLTGGFQPQHF.

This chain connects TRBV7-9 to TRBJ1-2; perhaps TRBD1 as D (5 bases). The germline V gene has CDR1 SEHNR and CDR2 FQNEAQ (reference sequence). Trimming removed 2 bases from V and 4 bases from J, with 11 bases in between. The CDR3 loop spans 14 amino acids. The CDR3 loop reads CASSLTQGAYGYTF. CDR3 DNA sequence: TGTGCCAGCAGCTTAACTCAGGGTGCCTATGGCTACACCTTC. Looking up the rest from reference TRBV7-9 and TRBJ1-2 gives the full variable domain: DTGVSQNPRHKITKRGQNVTFRCDPISEHNRLYWYRQTLGQGPEFLTYFQNEAQLEKSRLLSDRFSAERPKGSFSTLEIQRTEQGDSAMYLCASSLTQGAYGYTFGSGTRLTVV.

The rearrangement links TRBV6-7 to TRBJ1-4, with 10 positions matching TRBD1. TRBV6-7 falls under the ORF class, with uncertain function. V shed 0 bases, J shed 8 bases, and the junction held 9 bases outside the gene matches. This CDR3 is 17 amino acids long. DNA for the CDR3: TGTGCCAGCAGTTACTCCCCGACAGGGGGCGCTCGGGAAAAACTGTTTTTT. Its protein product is CASSYSPTGGAREKLFF.